A selection of T cell receptor beta chains follows, all from one sample in a study of T cells after yellow fever vaccination. TCRdb reanalysed the 5' RACE reads using MiXCR and keeps one entry per CDR3 protein. The sample lists hundreds of thousands of distinct CDR3 sequences, under 15% seen once, with more than 3% in the top ten. Sequenced material: CD4+ T cells sorted from PBMCs, taken 15 days after the yellow fever booster vaccination. The receptors here all came from a young man who received the YFV17D yellow fever vaccine. Each CDR3 is given with its conserved first and last residue. Fields, in order: V gene, J gene, D gene, clone size, CDR3 protein, CDR3 DNA. A D gene is named only where the DNA matches it firmly. A row's size may be missing; if present it is once, few, many or a size class.

v_call: TRBV25-1
j_call: TRBJ1-6
d_call: .
clone_size: few
cdr3_aa: CASSEMESSYNSPLHF
cdr3_nt: TGTGCCAGCAGTGAAATGGAGAGCTCCTATAATTCACCCCTCCACTTT

v_call: TRBV4-3
j_call: TRBJ1-2
d_call: .
clone_size: many
cdr3_aa: CASSQEGRNYGYTF
cdr3_nt: TGCGCCAGCAGCCAAGAAGGCAGAAACTATGGCTACACCTTC

v_call: TRBV11-2
j_call: TRBJ1-1
d_call: .
clone_size: few
cdr3_aa: CASGPWGGGNTEAFF
cdr3_nt: TGTGCCAGCGGCCCTTGGGGAGGGGGGAACACTGAAGCTTTCTTT

v_call: TRBV2
j_call: TRBJ2-5
d_call: TRBD2
clone_size: few
cdr3_aa: CASREGTSGTRSPETQYF
cdr3_nt: TGTGCCAGCAGGGAAGGGACTAGCGGGACACGTTCGCCAGAGACCCAGTACTTC

v_call: TRBV6-2/TRBV6-3
j_call: TRBJ2-3
d_call: .
clone_size: many
cdr3_aa: CASIPPQGTDTGDTQYF
cdr3_nt: TGTGCCAGCATTCCGCCCCAGGGTACCGACACAGGAGATACGCAGTATTTT

v_call: TRBV11-2
j_call: TRBJ2-5
d_call: TRBD2
clone_size: .
cdr3_aa: CASSPGTSGGFQETQYF
cdr3_nt: TGTGCCAGCAGCCCCGGGACTAGCGGGGGGTTCCAAGAGACCCAGTACTTC

v_call: TRBV5-1
j_call: TRBJ1-1
d_call: TRBD1
clone_size: .
cdr3_aa: CASSLEGQGVTEAFF
cdr3_nt: TGCGCCAGCAGCTTGGAGGGACAGGGAGTGACTGAAGCTTTCTTT

v_call: TRBV5-1
j_call: TRBJ2-1
d_call: TRBD2
clone_size: .
cdr3_aa: CASSAGLAGGYNEQFF
cdr3_nt: TGCGCCAGCAGCGCCGGCCTAGCGGGGGGCTACAATGAGCAGTTCTTC

v_call: TRBV6-1
j_call: TRBJ1-6
d_call: TRBD1
clone_size: .
cdr3_aa: CASSYDRERSPLHF
cdr3_nt: TGTGCCAGCAGCTACGACAGGGAGAGATCACCCCTCCACTTT

v_call: TRBV6-6
j_call: TRBJ2-1
d_call: .
clone_size: .
cdr3_aa: CASSPPRGTYNEQFF
cdr3_nt: TGTGCCAGCAGTCCGCCGAGGGGGACCTACAATGAGCAGTTCTTC

v_call: TRBV3-1
j_call: TRBJ2-5
d_call: .
clone_size: .
cdr3_aa: CASSQDYGGLLNF
cdr3_nt: TGTGCCAGCAGCCAAGATTACGGGGGGCTCCTTAACTTC

v_call: TRBV20-1
j_call: TRBJ2-6
d_call: .
clone_size: few
cdr3_aa: CSASNRPLLRAGANVLTF
cdr3_nt: TGCAGTGCTTCCAATAGACCCCTCTTGAGAGCTGGGGCCAACGTCCTGACTTTC

v_call: TRBV7-2
j_call: TRBJ1-2
d_call: .
clone_size: few
cdr3_aa: CASSFPGHGYTF
cdr3_nt: TGTGCCAGCAGCTTTCCCGGGCACGGCTACACCTTC

v_call: TRBV7-9
j_call: TRBJ1-1
d_call: .
clone_size: .
cdr3_aa: CASSLRGDAEAFF
cdr3_nt: TGTGCCAGCAGCTTACGAGGGGACGCTGAAGCTTTCTTT

v_call: TRBV6-6
j_call: TRBJ1-2
d_call: TRBD1
clone_size: .
cdr3_aa: CASSPGTGLGRGYTF
cdr3_nt: TGTGCCAGCAGCCCCGGGACAGGGCTGGGTCGGGGCTACACCTTC

v_call: TRBV12-3/TRBV12-4
j_call: TRBJ2-3
d_call: .
clone_size: .
cdr3_aa: CASSALGSMADTQYF
cdr3_nt: TGTGCCAGCAGTGCCTTAGGGAGCATGGCAGATACGCAGTATTTT

v_call: TRBV20-1
j_call: TRBJ2-3
d_call: .
clone_size: .
cdr3_aa: CSAHSPAGPSDTQYF
cdr3_nt: TGCAGTGCTCACTCCCCCGCCGGGCCCTCAGATACGCAGTATTTT

v_call: TRBV30
j_call: TRBJ1-1
d_call: .
clone_size: few
cdr3_aa: CAWSVPGGLIEAFF
cdr3_nt: TGTGCCTGGAGTGTGCCCGGGGGACTAATTGAAGCTTTCTTT

v_call: TRBV20-1
j_call: TRBJ1-2
d_call: TRBD1
clone_size: few
cdr3_aa: CSARVRVAGGFPNYGYTF
cdr3_nt: TGCAGTGCTAGAGTCCGGGTGGCAGGGGGCTTTCCTAACTATGGCTACACCTTC

v_call: TRBV28
j_call: TRBJ2-4
d_call: TRBD2
clone_size: many
cdr3_aa: CASSLSLAGAKNIQYF
cdr3_nt: TGTGCCAGCAGTTTGAGCCTAGCGGGAGCCAAAAACATTCAGTACTTC

v_call: TRBV7-6
j_call: TRBJ2-3
d_call: TRBD2
clone_size: few
cdr3_aa: CASSIGLGDTQYF
cdr3_nt: TGTGCCAGCAGCATAGGACTAGGAGATACGCAGTATTTT

v_call: TRBV6-6
j_call: TRBJ2-1
d_call: .
clone_size: few
cdr3_aa: CASSYAGGTPYNEQFF
cdr3_nt: TGTGCCAGCAGTTACGCTGGAGGGACACCCTACAATGAGCAGTTCTTC

v_call: TRBV6-1
j_call: TRBJ2-4
d_call: TRBD2
clone_size: few
cdr3_aa: CASSAGGAKNIQYF
cdr3_nt: TGTGCCAGCAGTGCCGGGGGGGCTAAAAACATTCAGTACTTC